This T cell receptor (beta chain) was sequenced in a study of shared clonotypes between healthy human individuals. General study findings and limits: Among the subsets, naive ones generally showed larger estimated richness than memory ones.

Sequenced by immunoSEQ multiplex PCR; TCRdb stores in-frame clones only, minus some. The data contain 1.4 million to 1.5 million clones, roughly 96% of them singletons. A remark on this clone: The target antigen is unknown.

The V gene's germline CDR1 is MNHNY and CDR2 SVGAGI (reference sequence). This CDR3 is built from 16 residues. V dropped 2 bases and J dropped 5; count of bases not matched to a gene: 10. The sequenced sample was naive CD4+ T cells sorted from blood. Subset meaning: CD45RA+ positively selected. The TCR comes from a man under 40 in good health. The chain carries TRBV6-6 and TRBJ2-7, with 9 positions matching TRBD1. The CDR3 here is CASSYPRDRVGHEQYF. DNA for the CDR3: TGTGCCAGCAGTTACCCCCGGGACAGGGTAGGCCACGAGCAGTACTTC.